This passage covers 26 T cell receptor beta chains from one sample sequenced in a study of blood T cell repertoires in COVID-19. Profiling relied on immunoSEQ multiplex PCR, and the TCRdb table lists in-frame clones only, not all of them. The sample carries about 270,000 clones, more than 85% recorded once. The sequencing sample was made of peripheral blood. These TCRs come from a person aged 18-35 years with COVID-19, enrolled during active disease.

CDR3 residues: CSASTGPGEEKLFF. The DNA for the CDR3 is TGCAGTGCTAGTACAGGTCCGGGGGAGGAAAAACTGTTTTTT. The chain recombines TRBV20-1 with TRBJ1-4; D might be TRBD1 (5 bases). The germline CDR1 and CDR2 sequences are DFQATT and SNEGSKA (reference sequence). V was clipped by 3 bases and J by 8 bases, with 16 bases between them. The CDR3 runs 14 residues.

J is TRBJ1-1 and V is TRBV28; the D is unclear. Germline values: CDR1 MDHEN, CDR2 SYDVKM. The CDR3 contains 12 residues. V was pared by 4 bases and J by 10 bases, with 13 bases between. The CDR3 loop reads CASSSHGVLAFF. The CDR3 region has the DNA TGTGCCAGCAGTTCGCACGGAGTTTTAGCTTTCTTT.

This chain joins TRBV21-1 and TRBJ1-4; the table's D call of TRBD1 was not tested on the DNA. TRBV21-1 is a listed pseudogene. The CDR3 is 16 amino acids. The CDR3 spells CASSKGIRVTNEKLFF. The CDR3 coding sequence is TGTGCCAGCAGCAAAGGGATCAGGGTAACTAATGAAAAACTGTTTTTT.

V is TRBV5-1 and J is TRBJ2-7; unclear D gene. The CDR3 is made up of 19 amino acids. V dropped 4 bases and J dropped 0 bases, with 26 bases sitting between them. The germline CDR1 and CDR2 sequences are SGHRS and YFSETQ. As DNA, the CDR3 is TGCGCCAGCAGCCCGCGAGGTTTAGTGGCCGGTCTTAACTCCTACGAGCAGTACTTC. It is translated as CASSPRGLVAGLNSYEQYF.

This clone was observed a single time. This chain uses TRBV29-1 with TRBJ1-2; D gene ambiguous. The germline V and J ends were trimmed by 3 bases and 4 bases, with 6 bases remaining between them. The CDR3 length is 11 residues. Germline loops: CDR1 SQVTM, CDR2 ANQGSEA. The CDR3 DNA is TGCAGCGTTGAGAACAGCTATGGCTACACCTTC. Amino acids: CSVENSYGYTF.

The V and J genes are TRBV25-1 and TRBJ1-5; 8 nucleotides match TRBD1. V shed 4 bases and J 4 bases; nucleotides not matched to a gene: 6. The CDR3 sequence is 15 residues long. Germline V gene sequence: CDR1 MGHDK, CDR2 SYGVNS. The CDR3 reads CASSASTGGNQPQHF. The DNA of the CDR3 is TGTGCCAGCAGTGCATCAACAGGGGGGAATCAGCCCCAGCATTTT.

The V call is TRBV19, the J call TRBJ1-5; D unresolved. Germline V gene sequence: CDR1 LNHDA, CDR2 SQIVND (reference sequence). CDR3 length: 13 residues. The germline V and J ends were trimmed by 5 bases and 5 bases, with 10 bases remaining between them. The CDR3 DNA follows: TGTGCCAGTAGTGACACCAAGGATCAGCCCCAGCATTTT. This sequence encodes CASSDTKDQPQHF.

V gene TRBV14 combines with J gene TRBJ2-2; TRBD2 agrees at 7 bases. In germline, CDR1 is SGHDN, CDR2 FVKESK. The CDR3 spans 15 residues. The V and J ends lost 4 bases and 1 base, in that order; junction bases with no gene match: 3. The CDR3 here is CASSPQRENTGELFF. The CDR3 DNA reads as TGTGCCAGCAGCCCGCAGCGGGAGAACACCGGGGAGCTGTTTTTT.

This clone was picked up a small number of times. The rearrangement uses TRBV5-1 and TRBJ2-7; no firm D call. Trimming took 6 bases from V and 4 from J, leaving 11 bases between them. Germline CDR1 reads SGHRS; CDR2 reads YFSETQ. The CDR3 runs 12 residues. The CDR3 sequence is CASNFLPYEQYF. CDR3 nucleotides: TGCGCCAGCAACTTTCTTCCGTACGAGCAGTACTTC.

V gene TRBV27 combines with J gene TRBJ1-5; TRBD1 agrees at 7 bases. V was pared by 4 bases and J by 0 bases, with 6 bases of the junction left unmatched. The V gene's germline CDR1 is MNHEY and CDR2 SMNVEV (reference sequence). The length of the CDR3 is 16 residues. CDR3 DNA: TGTGCCAGCAGTTCCAGGACAGGTTATAGCAATCAGCCCCAGCATTTT. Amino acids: CASSSRTGYSNQPQHF.

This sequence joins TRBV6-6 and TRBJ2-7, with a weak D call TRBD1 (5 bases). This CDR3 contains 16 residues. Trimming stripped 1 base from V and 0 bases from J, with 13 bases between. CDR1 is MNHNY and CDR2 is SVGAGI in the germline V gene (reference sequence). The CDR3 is CASSYFPQGRSYEQYF. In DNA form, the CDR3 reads TGTGCCAGCAGTTACTTTCCGCAGGGCCGCTCCTACGAGCAGTACTTC.

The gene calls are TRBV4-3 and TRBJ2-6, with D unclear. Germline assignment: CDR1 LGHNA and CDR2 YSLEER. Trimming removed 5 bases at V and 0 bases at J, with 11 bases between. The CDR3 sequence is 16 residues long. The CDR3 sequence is CASSLGRGSGANVLTF. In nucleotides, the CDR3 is TGCGCCAGCAGCTTAGGCAGAGGCTCTGGGGCCAACGTCCTGACTTTC.

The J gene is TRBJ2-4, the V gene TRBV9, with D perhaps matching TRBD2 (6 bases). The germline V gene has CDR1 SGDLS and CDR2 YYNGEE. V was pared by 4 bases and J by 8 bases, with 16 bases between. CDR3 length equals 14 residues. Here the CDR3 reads CASSPSGGSDIQYF. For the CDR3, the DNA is TGTGCCAGCAGCCCCTCCGGAGGGAGTGACATTCAGTACTTC.

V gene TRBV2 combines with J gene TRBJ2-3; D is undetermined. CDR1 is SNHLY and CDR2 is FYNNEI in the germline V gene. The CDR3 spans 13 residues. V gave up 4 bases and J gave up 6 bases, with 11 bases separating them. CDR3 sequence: CASSGLYSDTQYF. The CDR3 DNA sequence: TGTGCCAGCAGTGGATTATACTCTGATACGCAGTATTTT.

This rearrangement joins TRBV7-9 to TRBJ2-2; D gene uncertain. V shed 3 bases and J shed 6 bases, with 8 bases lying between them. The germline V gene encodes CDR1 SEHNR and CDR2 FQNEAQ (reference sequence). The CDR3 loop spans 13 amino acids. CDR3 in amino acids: CASSFVSPGELFF. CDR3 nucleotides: TGTGCCAGCAGCTTCGTCAGTCCCGGGGAGCTGTTTTTT.

CDR3 protein: CASSTRGFQETQYF. As DNA, the CDR3 is TGTGCCAGCAGCACGCGGGGTTTTCAAGAGACCCAGTACTTC. This chain uses TRBV9 with TRBJ2-5; possible D gene TRBD2, 6 bases. V was trimmed by 4 bases and J by 2 bases, leaving 12 bases between them. CDR1 and CDR2 (germline): SGDLS, YYNGEE. CDR3 length equals 14 residues.

The chain's CDR3 is CASSASVGRQRDYEQYF. Written as DNA, the CDR3 is TGTGCCAGCAGCGCGTCGGTTGGACGACAGCGAGACTACGAGCAGTACTTC. The rearrangement links TRBV7-8 to TRBJ2-7, with a tentative D call TRBD1 (5 bases). Germline CDR1 reads SGHVS; CDR2 reads FQNEAQ. This CDR3 is built from 17 residues. The ends were cut back, 5 bases at V and 3 bases at J, with 23 bases in the middle. The entire variable domain, with the rest obtained from reference TRBV7-8 and TRBJ2-7, is as follows: GAGVSQSPRYKVAKRGQDVALRCDPISGHVSLFWYQQALGQGPEFLTYFQNEAQLDKSGLPSDRFFAERPEGSVSTLKIQRTQQEDSAVYLCASSASVGRQRDYEQYFGPGTRLTVT.

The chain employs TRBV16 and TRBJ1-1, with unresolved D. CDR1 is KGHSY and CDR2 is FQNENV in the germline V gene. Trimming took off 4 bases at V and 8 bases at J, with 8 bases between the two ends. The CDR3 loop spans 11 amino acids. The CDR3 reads CASSPWQEAFF. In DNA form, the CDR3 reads TGTGCCAGCAGCCCCTGGCAGGAAGCTTTCTTT. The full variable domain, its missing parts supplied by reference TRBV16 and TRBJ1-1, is GEEVAQTPKHLVRGEGQKAKLYCAPIKGHSYVFWYQQVLKNEFKFLISFQNENVFDETGMPKERFSAKCLPNSPCSLEIQATKLEDSAVYFCASSPWQEAFFGQGTRLTVV.

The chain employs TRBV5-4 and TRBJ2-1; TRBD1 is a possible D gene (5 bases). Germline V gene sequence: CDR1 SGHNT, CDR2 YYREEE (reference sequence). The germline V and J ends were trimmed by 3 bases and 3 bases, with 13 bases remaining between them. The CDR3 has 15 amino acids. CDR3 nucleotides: TGTGCCAGCAGCTCCCCTACGACAGTCTACAATGAGCAGTTCTTC. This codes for CASSSPTTVYNEQFF.

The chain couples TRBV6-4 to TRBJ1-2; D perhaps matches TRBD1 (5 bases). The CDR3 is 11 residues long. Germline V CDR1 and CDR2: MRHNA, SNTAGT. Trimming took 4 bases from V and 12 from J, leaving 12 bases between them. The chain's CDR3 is CASSAGIFDTF. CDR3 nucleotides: TGTGCCAGCAGTGCAGGGATATTCGACACCTTC.

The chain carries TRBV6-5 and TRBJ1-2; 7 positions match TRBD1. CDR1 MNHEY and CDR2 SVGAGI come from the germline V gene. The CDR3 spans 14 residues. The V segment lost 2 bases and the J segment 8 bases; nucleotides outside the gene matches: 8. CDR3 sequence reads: CASSYLDRKTGYTF. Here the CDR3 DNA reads TGTGCCAGCAGTTACCTGGACAGGAAGACGGGCTACACCTTC.

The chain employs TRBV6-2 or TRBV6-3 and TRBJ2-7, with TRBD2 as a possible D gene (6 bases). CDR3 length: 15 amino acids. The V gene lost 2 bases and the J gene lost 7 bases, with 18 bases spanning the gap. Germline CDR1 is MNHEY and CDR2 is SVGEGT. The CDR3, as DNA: TGTGCCAGCAGTTACCAAACGGGAGCGAGCGTAGAGCAGTACTTC. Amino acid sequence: CASSYQTGASVEQYF.

The CDR3 region is CASSLTGIGSYGYTF. The CDR3 DNA reads as TGTGCCAGCAGTCTCACAGGGATCGGAAGCTATGGCTACACCTTC. The chain is built from TRBV6-5 and TRBJ1-2; possibly TRBD1 for D (6 bases). This CDR3 comprises 15 residues. V shed 5 bases and J shed 4 bases, with 17 bases lying between them. Germline assignment: CDR1 MNHEY and CDR2 SVGAGI.

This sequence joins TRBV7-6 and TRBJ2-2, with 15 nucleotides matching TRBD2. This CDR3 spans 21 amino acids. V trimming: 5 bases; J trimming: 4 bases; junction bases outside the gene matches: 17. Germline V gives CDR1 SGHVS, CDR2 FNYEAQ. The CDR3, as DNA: TGTGCCAGCAGCCCCCGCCCGGGACTAGCGGGGGGAGGGGCGAGCACCGGGGAGCTGTTTTTT. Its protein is CASSPRPGLAGGGASTGELFF.

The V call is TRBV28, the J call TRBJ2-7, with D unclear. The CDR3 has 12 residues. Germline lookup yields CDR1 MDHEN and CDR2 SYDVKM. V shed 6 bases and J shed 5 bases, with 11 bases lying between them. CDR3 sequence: CASRSVSHEQYF. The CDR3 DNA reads TGTGCCAGCAGATCCGTTAGCCACGAGCAGTACTTC.

The CDR3 DNA reads TGTGCCAGCAGTTCCCAGGGTACAGAGACCCAGTACTTC. Protein: CASSSQGTETQYF. The chain recombines TRBV6-2 or TRBV6-3 with TRBJ2-5; possibly TRBD1 for D (5 bases). Germline V gene lookup returns CDR1 MNHEY and CDR2 SVGEGT. V dropped 4 bases and J dropped 4 bases, with 10 bases sitting between them. The CDR3 runs to 13 residues.